A single sample is the source of the 26 T cell receptor beta chains below, sequenced in a study of T cell responses to AZD1222 COVID-19 vaccine (dated by TCRdb to the early 2020s). The time point label on this specimen signifies: about 28 days (+/-7) after the second vaccine dose. The method was the immunoSEQ multiplex PCR assay. The clones in this table, taken by TCRdb from immuneACCESS, are in-frame only. Not every clone is retained; where verified, under half of the shortfall comes from an unresolved V gene, and the cause of the rest is unknown. Here the sample has 180,000 or so clones; 88% occur a single time. Jointly, the top ten make up approximately 26% of the sample. Sample: peripheral blood, taken 28 days after the second AZD1222 dose. The source of these receptors is an adult who received the AZD1222 COVID-19 vaccine.

This clone was recorded once. The V gene is TRBV3-1 (or the pseudogene TRBV3-2), the J gene TRBJ2-1, with D perhaps TRBD1 or TRBD2 (5 bases each). V dropped 1 base and J dropped 5 bases, with 18 bases sitting between them. The CDR3 contains 17 residues. Germline V gene lookup returns CDR1 LGHDT and CDR2 YNNKEL (reference sequence). In nucleotides, the CDR3 is TGTGCCAGCAGCCAAGCTCCGGGACCAGACACGAACAATGAGCAGTTCTTC. Its translation: CASSQAPGPDTNNEQFF.

The V and J genes are TRBV6-5 and TRBJ1-1; D is unresolved. Trimming stripped 9 bases from V and 0 bases from J, with 11 bases between. CDR3 length: 13 amino acids. Germline assignment: CDR1 MNHEY and CDR2 SVGAGI. CDR3 sequence reads: CASRDWMNTEAFF. CDR3 bases: TGTGCCAGTCGTGACTGGATGAACACTGAAGCTTTCTTT.

J is TRBJ2-1 and V is TRBV24-1, with a tentative D call TRBD2 (7 bases). Per the germline V gene, CDR1 is KGHDR and CDR2 is SFDVKD. This CDR3 region has 15 residues. V lost 7 bases to trimming and J lost 2 bases, with 14 bases between them. CDR3 amino acids: CATSGGKGAYNEQFF. The CDR3 DNA follows: TGTGCCACCAGCGGGGGGAAGGGGGCCTACAATGAGCAGTTCTTC.

V usage is TRBV10-3 and J usage is TRBJ2-1; TRBD2 agrees at 7 bases. Germline V gene data show CDR1 as ENHRY and CDR2 as SYGVKD. V dropped 7 bases and J dropped 7; count of bases not matched to a gene: 4. CDR3 length equals 12 residues. This chain's CDR3 is CAIISRENEQFF. As DNA, the CDR3 is TGTGCCATCATTTCGCGGGAGAATGAGCAGTTCTTC.

The chain employs TRBV10-3 and TRBJ2-1; TRBD2 agrees at 15 bases. The CDR3 has 13 residues. V shed 10 bases and J 8 bases; nucleotides not matched to a gene: 3. The germline CDR1 and CDR2 sequences are ENHRY and SYGVKD. The CDR3 reads CATGLAGGDEQFF. DNA of the CDR3: TGTGCCACCGGACTAGCGGGAGGGGATGAGCAGTTCTTC.

The chain joins TRBV9 to TRBJ2-7, with 9 bases that match TRBD1. CDR1 SGDLS and CDR2 YYNGEE come from the germline V gene. This CDR3 contains 15 residues. V was clipped by 4 bases and J by 6 bases; unmatched bases: 11. The CDR3 here is CASSPRLGQGGEQYF. The DNA of the CDR3 is TGTGCCAGCAGCCCGCGCCTGGGACAGGGTGGCGAGCAGTACTTC.

The CDR3 loop reads CAWRLRLAGLDTQYF. CDR3 sequence (DNA): TGTGCCTGGAGACTTCGACTAGCCGGGCTGGATACGCAGTATTTT. The V and J genes are TRBV30 and TRBJ2-3, with 7 bases identical to TRBD2. Per germline, CDR1 GTSNPN and CDR2 SVGIG (reference sequence). With 3 bases clipped from V and 6 bases from J, the junction kept 12 bases outside the gene matches. This CDR3 has 15 residues.

The genes are TRBV20-1 and TRBJ2-3; the D gene is possibly TRBD2 (5 bases). The germline V gene encodes CDR1 DFQATT and CDR2 SNEGSKA (reference sequence). This CDR3 contains 11 residues. V lost 5 bases to trimming and J lost 10 bases, with 13 bases between them. This chain's CDR3 is CSAWLASAQYF. The CDR3 nucleotides read TGCAGTGCTTGGCTAGCAAGTGCGCAGTATTTT.

The chain recombines TRBV6-5 with TRBJ2-7, with D maybe TRBD2 (6 bases). The CDR3 is 13 residues long. Germline CDR1 MNHEY, CDR2 SVGAGI. Trimming removed 0 bases at V and 4 bases at J, with 7 bases between. CDR3 nucleotide sequence: TGTGCCAGCAGTTACTCTCGGGGGTACGAGCAGTACTTC. Protein sequence: CASSYSRGYEQYF.

V usage is TRBV11-2 and J usage is TRBJ2-5; D perhaps matches TRBD2 (5 bases). Germline values: CDR1 SGHAT, CDR2 FQNNGV. V lost 6 bases and J 5 bases, leaving 13 bases between the germline ends. The length of the CDR3 is 13 residues. The CDR3 region is CASRSPGMETQYF. The CDR3 bases are TGTGCCAGCAGATCCCCGGGGATGGAGACCCAGTACTTC.

This rearrangement joins TRBV7-2 to TRBJ2-7; maybe TRBD2 (5 bases). The ends were cut back, 5 bases at V and 1 base at J, with 15 bases in the middle. Per the germline V gene, CDR1 is SGHTA and CDR2 is FQGNSA. The CDR3 covers 15 residues. CDR3 in DNA: TGTGCCAGCAGCCCCCAGGCGGGCATTTCCTACGAGCAGTACTTC. It translates to CASSPQAGISYEQYF.

This chain connects TRBV28 to TRBJ1-2; possible D gene TRBD1, 5 bases. Germline values: CDR1 MDHEN, CDR2 SYDVKM. V dropped 3 bases and J dropped 4 bases, with 15 bases sitting between them. This CDR3 spans 15 amino acids. The CDR3, as DNA: TGTGCCAGCAGTTTTGGGGGTAACATGGGCTATGGCTACACCTTC. Translating gives CASSFGGNMGYGYTF.

The table lists this clone with a count of one. The rearrangement links TRBV2 to TRBJ2-3, with 7 bases that match TRBD2. Germline values: CDR1 SNHLY, CDR2 FYNNEI. V gave up 1 base and J gave up 4 bases; unmatched junction bases: 5. CDR3 length: 15 residues. CDR3 sequence (DNA): TGTGCCAGCAGTGAAGTGGCGGGAGCAGCAGATACGCAGTATTTT. This codes for CASSEVAGAADTQYF.

The table lists this clone with a count of one. This chain uses TRBV5-4 with TRBJ2-1, with TRBD2 matching over 11 bases. CDR3 length: 15 amino acids. The V gene's germline CDR1 is SGHNT and CDR2 YYREEE (reference sequence). V gave up 3 bases and J gave up 6 bases; unmatched junction bases: 5. The CDR3 DNA follows: TGTGCCAGCAGCTATAGCGGGAGGGCTGGCAATGAGCAGTTCTTC. Translation gives CASSYSGRAGNEQFF.

V usage is TRBV6-5 and J usage is TRBJ1-1; 7 nucleotides align to TRBD1. Unmatched junction bases numbered 3, after V lost 7 bases and J lost 7 bases. The length of the CDR3 is 11 residues. Germline values: CDR1 MNHEY, CDR2 SVGAGI. CDR3 amino acids: CASINRGEAFF. The CDR3 DNA follows: TGTGCCAGCATAAACAGGGGTGAAGCTTTCTTT.

This rearrangement joins TRBV2 to TRBJ2-3; a weak D match, TRBD2 (7 bases). The CDR3 has 13 residues. Germline V gene sequence: CDR1 SNHLY, CDR2 FYNNEI. V lost 7 bases and J 2 bases, leaving 10 bases between the germline ends. CDR3 in DNA: TGTGCCAGCAAGGGGGGGAACACAGATACGCAGTATTTT. Protein: CASKGGNTDTQYF.

The rearrangement joins TRBV6-5 to TRBJ2-5; D might be TRBD1 (5 bases). Looked up from germline, CDR1 is MNHEY and CDR2 is SVGAGI. V shed 6 bases and J shed 1 base, with 9 bases lying between them. The CDR3 has 13 amino acids. CDR3 sequence (DNA): TGTGCCAGCAGCCAGGGTTCCCAAGAGACCCAGTACTTC. Translating gives CASSQGSQETQYF.

This clone was detected ten times or more. V is TRBV11-3 and J is TRBJ2-7; 7 nucleotides agree with TRBD1. The J segment lost 12 bases and the V segment lost 5 bases, leaving 28 bases of the junction unmatched. The CDR3 extends over 18 amino acids. Germline V gene lookup returns CDR1 SGHNT and CDR2 YENEEA. Here the CDR3 reads CASSRYRDSEYGSRLGYF. CDR3 nucleotides: TGTGCCAGCAGCCGATACCGGGACAGTGAATATGGCTCTCGCTTGGGGTACTTC. Using reference TRBV11-3 and TRBJ2-7 for the parts outside the CDR3, the full variable domain is EAGVVQSPRYKIIEKKQPVAFWCNPISGHNTLYWYLQNLGQGPELLIRYENEEAVDDSQLPKDRFSAERLKGVDSTLKIQPAELGDSAVYLCASSRYRDSEYGSRLGYFGPGTRLTVT.

This chain uses TRBV7-2 with TRBJ1-3; TRBD1 might be the D (5 bases). The CDR3 has 16 amino acids. Between the trimmed V and J ends, which lost 1 base and 0 bases, there was a span of 10 bases. Germline CDR1 reads SGHTA; CDR2 reads FQGNSA. The CDR3 here is CASSLGAGSSGNTIYF. CDR3 DNA sequence: TGTGCCAGCAGCTTAGGTGCAGGGAGCTCTGGAAACACCATATATTTT.

The chain employs TRBV19 and TRBJ2-3; D is unclear. The germline gives CDR1 LNHDA, CDR2 SQIVND (reference sequence). The ends were cut back, 7 bases at V and 6 bases at J, with 23 bases in the middle. The CDR3 length is 16 residues. CDR3 in amino acids: CASTPRRNGLWDTQYF. The CDR3 nucleotides are TGTGCCAGTACCCCGCGCCGGAATGGATTGTGGGATACGCAGTATTTT.

The V call is TRBV3-1 (or the pseudogene TRBV3-2), the J call TRBJ2-5; D might be TRBD2 (5 bases). This CDR3 region has 12 residues. The ends were cut back, 4 bases at V and 7 bases at J, with 10 bases in the middle. CDR1 and CDR2 (germline): LGHDT, YNNKEL (reference sequence). Here the CDR3 DNA reads TGTGCCAGCAGCCGACTAAGTGGGACCCAGTACTTC. This encodes CASSRLSGTQYF.

This chain links TRBV7-2 with TRBJ1-5; a possible D gene is TRBD1 (5 bases). The CDR3 has 16 amino acids. Germline CDR1 and CDR2: SGHTA and FQGNSA. V dropped 2 bases and J dropped 2 bases, with 13 bases sitting between them. The CDR3, as DNA: TGTGCCAGCAGCTTAAAGTGGGGGGAAGGCAATCAGCCCCAGCATTTT. Protein sequence: CASSLKWGEGNQPQHF.

This clone has just a few counts. V and J are TRBV6-5 and TRBJ1-4; 11 bases match TRBD1. This CDR3 spans 15 amino acids. Per germline, CDR1 MNHEY and CDR2 SVGAGI. J lost 7 bases, V lost 6 bases, and 7 bases had no gene match. The CDR3 loop is CASSPTGQGGEKLFF. For the CDR3, the DNA is TGTGCCAGCAGCCCCACGGGACAGGGGGGTGAAAAACTGTTTTTT.

The genes are TRBV5-1 and TRBJ1-1; D may be TRBD1 (5 bases). The CDR3 loop spans 15 amino acids. Germline CDR1 and CDR2: SGHRS and YFSETQ. Trimming stripped 2 bases from V and 0 bases from J, with 11 bases between. CDR3 coding DNA: TGCGCCAGCAGCTTACCGGGACCTATGAACACTGAAGCTTTCTTT. Its translation is CASSLPGPMNTEAFF.

In this sample, this clone turned up once. The chain links TRBV7-9 to TRBJ2-2; possible D gene TRBD1, 5 bases. V was trimmed by 7 bases and J by 5 bases, leaving 14 bases between them. Germline-derived CDR1 and CDR2 are SEHNR and FQNEAQ (reference sequence). The CDR3 has 14 amino acids. In DNA, the CDR3 is TGTGCCAGCAAGCAAGGGGCCGGGACCGGGGAGCTGTTTTTT. Translation gives CASKQGAGTGELFF.

V gene TRBV5-1 combines with J gene TRBJ2-3; possibly TRBD2 for D (6 bases). Deletions cut 5 bases from V and 4 bases from J, with 17 bases between. The CDR3 has 15 amino acids. Germline CDR1 reads SGHRS; CDR2 reads YFSETQ. The CDR3 sequence is CASRLGGEVADTQYF. CDR3 DNA sequence: TGCGCCAGCAGGCTCGGCGGGGAGGTTGCAGATACGCAGTATTTT.